Below, 20 T cell receptor beta chains from the same sample are listed, as sequenced in a study of T cell responses to AZD1222 COVID-19 vaccine. The data were produced by immunoSEQ multiplex PCR, yet TCRdb's version contains in-frame clones alone and is incomplete. The table has some 55,000 clones, more than 70% seen once; the top ten hold 1.5% to 2.5%. The sample consisted of peripheral blood, taken on day 0 of AZD1222 vaccination. These receptors were collected from an adult in good health.

The genes are TRBV19 and TRBJ1-1; 7 bases align to TRBD1. The trim removed 3 bases at V and 3 bases at J, leaving 7 bases unmatched. The germline V gene encodes CDR1 LNHDA and CDR2 SQIVND (reference sequence). The CDR3 contains 15 residues. In nucleotides, the CDR3 is TGTGCCAGTAGTATTTCCCCAGGGGGGGACACTGAAGCTTTCTTT. It encodes CASSISPGGDTEAFF.

CDR3 in DNA: TGTGCCAGCAGCTTTCCAGGCGCCTCGAACACCGGGGAGCTGTTTTTT. It specifies CASSFPGASNTGELFF. The V gene is TRBV5-4, the J gene TRBJ2-2; D remains unclear. Germline V gene data show CDR1 as SGHNT and CDR2 as YYREEE (reference sequence). The CDR3 consists of 16 residues. The ends were cut back, 2 bases at V and 0 bases at J, with 11 bases in the middle. The full variable domain, its missing parts supplied by reference TRBV5-4 and TRBJ2-2, is ETGVTQSPTHLIKTRGQQVTLRCSSQSGHNTVSWYQQALGQGPQFIFQYYREEENGRGNFPPRFSGLQFPNYSSELNVNALELDDSALYLCASSFPGASNTGELFFGEGSRLTVL.

The chain links TRBV29-1 to TRBJ2-2; TRBD2 matches 10 bases. Germline V gene lookup returns CDR1 SQVTM and CDR2 ANQGSEA. The CDR3 is 14 amino acids. The CDR3 sequence is CSGRLAGHTGELFF. In DNA form, the CDR3 reads TGCAGTGGCCGACTAGCGGGCCACACCGGGGAGCTGTTTTTT.

The genes are TRBV3-1 (or the pseudogene TRBV3-2) and TRBJ2-3, with D perhaps TRBD1 (6 bases). The CDR3 runs to 12 residues. Germline CDR1 LGHDT, CDR2 YNNKEL (reference sequence). V lost 4 bases and J 8 bases, leaving 10 bases between the germline ends. This CDR3 reads CASSPLRGTQYF. The CDR3 DNA is TGTGCCAGCAGCCCTCTCAGGGGTACGCAGTATTTT.

This clone was seen more than once but under ten times. The chain uses TRBV28 and TRBJ1-6, with D maybe TRBD1 (6 bases). The CDR3 length is 17 residues. V dropped 2 bases and J dropped 7 bases, with 18 bases sitting between them. CDR1 and CDR2 from the germline V gene are MDHEN and SYDVKM. The CDR3, as DNA: TGTGCCAGCAGTTTAGTCGGCAGGGGCCTTGAAAATTCACCCCTCCACTTT. It codes for CASSLVGRGLENSPLHF.

The CDR3 nucleotides are TGTGCCAGCAGCCAAGAGGACAGGAATGGCTACACCTTC. Its translation is CASSQEDRNGYTF. This rearrangement joins TRBV14 to TRBJ1-2; 7 bases line up with TRBD1. V shed 0 bases and J 6 bases; nucleotides not matched to a gene: 1. The CDR3 contains 13 residues. Germline V gene lookup returns CDR1 SGHDN and CDR2 FVKESK.

V and J are TRBV19 and TRBJ1-2; D is undetermined. The V and J ends lost 2 bases and 6 bases respectively, with 7 bases between them. Germline CDR1 is LNHDA and CDR2 is SQIVND (reference sequence). The CDR3 contains 12 residues. The CDR3 region is CASSIWSDGYTF. The CDR3 coding sequence is TGTGCCAGTAGTATATGGAGTGATGGCTACACCTTC.

This chain joins TRBV18 and TRBJ2-7, with 12 bases fitting TRBD2. This CDR3 spans 15 amino acids. Per germline, CDR1 KGHSH and CDR2 LQKENI. The V and J ends lost 3 bases and 9 bases, in that order; junction bases with no gene match: 9. The CDR3 DNA reads TGTGCCAGCTCACCCTCTTCGGGACTAGCGGGCGGGCAGTACTTC. It codes for CASSPSSGLAGGQYF.

Comment on this clone: The junction departs from the called germline gene at one end, perhaps through a read error. The chain is built from TRBV27 and TRBJ2-2; TRBD1 matches 8 bases. The CDR3 contains 16 residues. Germline CDR1 reads MNHEY; CDR2 reads SMNVEV (reference sequence). The CDR3 sequence is CASSFLQGAKTGELFF. As DNA, the CDR3 is TGTGCCAGCAGTTTTTTGCAGGGGGCGAAAACCGGGGAGCTGTTTTTT.

The chain employs TRBV6-1 and TRBJ1-1; D may be TRBD1 (6 bases). This CDR3 comprises 15 residues. Germline-derived CDR1 and CDR2 are MNHNS and SASEGT. V dropped 3 bases and J dropped 4 bases, with 15 bases sitting between them. The CDR3 DNA follows: TGTGCCAGCAGTGAGACAGGCCTTCTCGGCACTGAAGCTTTCTTT. Its translation is CASSETGLLGTEAFF.

The count of this clone is one. The rearrangement joins TRBV12-5 to TRBJ2-1, with D possibly TRBD1 on 6 matching bases. The V gene lost 3 bases and the J gene lost 2 bases, with 11 bases spanning the gap. The CDR3 runs 15 residues. Germline CDR1 LGHNT, CDR2 FRNRAP. DNA for the CDR3: TGTGCTAGTGGTTTTGGATCAGGGGCCTACAATGAGCAGTTCTTC. Protein sequence: CASGFGSGAYNEQFF. The complete variable domain, with remaining parts taken from reference TRBV12-5 and TRBJ2-1, reads DARVTQTPRHKVTEMGQEVTMRCQPILGHNTVFWYRQTMMQGLELLAYFRNRAPLDDSGMPKDRFSAEMPDATLATLKIQPSEPRDSAVYFCASGFGSGAYNEQFFGPGTRLTVL.

The chain carries TRBV5-1 and TRBJ1-6; no clear D gene. V was cut by 1 base and J by 12 bases, with 11 bases left in between. This CDR3 region has 13 residues. The germline V gene has CDR1 SGHRS and CDR2 YFSETQ. CDR3 residues: CASSLHGPGPLHF. The CDR3 DNA sequence: TGCGCCAGCAGCTTGCACGGGCCTGGACCCCTCCACTTT. The whole variable domain, filled in from reference TRBV5-1 and TRBJ1-6, reads KAGVTQTPRYLIKTRGQQVTLSCSPISGHRSVSWYQQTPGQGLQFLFEYFSETQRNKGNFPGRFSGRQFSNSRSEMNVSTLELGDSALYLCASSLHGPGPLHFGNGTRLTVT.

This clone was detected a few times. The chain links TRBV6-6 to TRBJ2-7; D unclear. The germline V and J ends were trimmed by 0 bases and 9 bases, with 9 bases remaining between them. Germline V lookup: CDR1 MNHNY, CDR2 SVGAGI (reference sequence). This CDR3 has 12 amino acids. CDR3 in DNA: TGTGCCAGCAGTTACTCCCCAGTGGGGCAGTACTTC. This sequence encodes CASSYSPVGQYF.

This sequence joins TRBV3-1 (or the pseudogene TRBV3-2) and TRBJ2-1; 8 positions match TRBD2. The V and J ends lost 4 bases and 2 bases, in that order; junction bases with no gene match: 1. Germline V gene sequence: CDR1 LGHDT, CDR2 YNNKEL (reference sequence). This CDR3 is 14 amino acids long. For the CDR3, the DNA is TGTGCCAGCAGCCTAGCGGGAACCTACAATGAGCAGTTCTTC. Amino acid sequence: CASSLAGTYNEQFF.

The gene calls are TRBV11-2 and TRBJ2-2; 8 positions agree with TRBD2. The V and J ends lost 4 bases and 5 bases, in that order; junction bases with no gene match: 9. This CDR3 spans 16 amino acids. Germline values: CDR1 SGHAT, CDR2 FQNNGV. CDR3 nucleotides: TGTGCCAGCAGCTCCAGACTTGGCGGGAGGACCGGGGAGCTGTTTTTT. Protein product: CASSSRLGGRTGELFF.

This rearrangement joins TRBV18 to TRBJ2-7; TRBD2 is a possible D gene (5 bases). V lost 3 bases and J lost 0, with 6 bases in between. Germline V lookup: CDR1 KGHSH, CDR2 LQKENI. The CDR3 has 13 amino acids. As DNA, the CDR3 is TGTGCCAGCTCACCCGGGATCTCCTACGAGCAGTACTTC. Its protein product is CASSPGISYEQYF.

This sequence joins TRBV7-2 and TRBJ2-2; D unresolved. CDR3 length equals 13 residues. Per the germline V gene, CDR1 is SGHTA and CDR2 is FQGNSA. V was shortened by 1 base and J by 9 bases, with 9 bases between the two germline ends. The CDR3 is CASSLERRRELFF. The CDR3 DNA reads TGTGCCAGCAGCTTAGAACGGCGGAGGGAGCTGTTTTTT.

The chain uses TRBV27 and TRBJ1-3; D call uncertain. The length of the CDR3 is 13 residues. Between the trimmed V and J ends, which lost 3 bases and 1 base, there was a span of 4 bases. CDR1 MNHEY and CDR2 SMNVEV come from the germline V gene (reference sequence). The CDR3 loop is CASSFQSGNTIYF. The CDR3 DNA sequence: TGTGCCAGCAGTTTCCAGTCTGGAAACACCATATATTTT.

This clone was found once. The chain employs TRBV10-3 and TRBJ2-1; 12 nucleotides agree with TRBD2. The CDR3 consists of 14 residues. V lost 8 bases, J lost 4 bases, and 3 bases stayed unmatched. Germline CDR1 is ENHRY and CDR2 is SYGVKD. CDR3 region: CAIQTSGRYNEQFF. For the CDR3, the DNA is TGTGCCATCCAAACTAGCGGGAGGTACAATGAGCAGTTCTTC.

This chain links TRBV28 with TRBJ2-6; TRBD2 matches at 7 bases. This CDR3 spans 16 amino acids. Germline trimming cut 6 bases from V and 0 bases from J; bases unmatched to any gene: 5. Germline loops: CDR1 MDHEN, CDR2 SYDVKM. CDR3 region: CASSRAGYSGANVLTF. In DNA form, the CDR3 reads TGTGCCAGCAGCCGAGCGGGGTACTCTGGGGCCAACGTCCTGACTTTC.